Described below is a single T cell receptor beta chain sequence and its context. Germline V gene sequence: CDR1 SGHTA, CDR2 FQGNSA. Trimming removed 3 bases at V and 7 bases at J, with 15 bases between. The CDR3 covers 15 residues. The authors ran a second PCR of 7 to 11 cycles using a sample-barcoded 5' primer and a J-beta primer mix. TCRdb re-called the 5' RACE reads through MiXCR, storing one row per CDR3 protein. The data show about 720,000 distinct CDR3 sequences, about 20% seen once. The sample originates from a study of blood T cells in healthy people across ages. Sample: blood. The rearrangement joins TRBV7-2 to TRBJ1-4, with D perhaps matching TRBD1 (6 bases). This sequence originates from a man aged 65-85 years in good health. The CDR3 region has the DNA TGTGCCAGCAGCTTCTACAGGGATGTCAGTGAAAAACTGTTTTTT. It specifies CASSFYRDVSEKLFF.